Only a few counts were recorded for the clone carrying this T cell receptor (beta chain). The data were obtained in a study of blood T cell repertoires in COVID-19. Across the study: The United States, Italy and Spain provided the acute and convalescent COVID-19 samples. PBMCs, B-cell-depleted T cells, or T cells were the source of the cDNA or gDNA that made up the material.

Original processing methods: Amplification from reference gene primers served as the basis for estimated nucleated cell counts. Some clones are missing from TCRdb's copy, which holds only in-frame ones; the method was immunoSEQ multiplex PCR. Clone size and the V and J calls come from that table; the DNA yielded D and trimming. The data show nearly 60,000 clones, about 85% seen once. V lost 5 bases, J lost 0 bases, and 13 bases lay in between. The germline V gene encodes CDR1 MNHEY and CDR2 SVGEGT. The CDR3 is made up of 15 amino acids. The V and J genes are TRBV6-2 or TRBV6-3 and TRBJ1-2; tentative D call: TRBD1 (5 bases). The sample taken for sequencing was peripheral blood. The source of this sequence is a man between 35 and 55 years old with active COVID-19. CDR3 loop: CASSLRDSANYGYTF. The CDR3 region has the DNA TGTGCCAGCAGTCTCCGAGACAGTGCTAACTATGGCTACACCTTC.